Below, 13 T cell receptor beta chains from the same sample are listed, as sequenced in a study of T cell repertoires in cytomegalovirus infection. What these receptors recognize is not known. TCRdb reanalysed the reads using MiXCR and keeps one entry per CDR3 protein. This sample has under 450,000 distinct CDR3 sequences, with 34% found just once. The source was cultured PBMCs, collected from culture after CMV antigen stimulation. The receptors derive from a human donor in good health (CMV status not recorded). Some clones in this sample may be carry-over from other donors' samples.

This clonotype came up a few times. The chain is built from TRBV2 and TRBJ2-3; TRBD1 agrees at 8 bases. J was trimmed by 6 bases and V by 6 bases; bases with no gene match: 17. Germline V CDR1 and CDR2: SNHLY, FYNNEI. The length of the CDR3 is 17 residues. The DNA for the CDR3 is TGTGCCAGCAGCTACCCAAGGGGGCAGGGGGCATCGGATACGCAGTATTTT. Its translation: CASSYPRGQGASDTQYF.

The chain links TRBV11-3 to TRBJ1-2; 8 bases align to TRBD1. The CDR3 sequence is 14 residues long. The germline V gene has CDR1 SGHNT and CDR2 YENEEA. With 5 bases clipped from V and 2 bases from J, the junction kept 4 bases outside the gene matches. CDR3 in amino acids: CASSPQGGNYGYTF. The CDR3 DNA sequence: TGTGCCAGCAGCCCACAGGGGGGCAACTATGGCTACACCTTC.

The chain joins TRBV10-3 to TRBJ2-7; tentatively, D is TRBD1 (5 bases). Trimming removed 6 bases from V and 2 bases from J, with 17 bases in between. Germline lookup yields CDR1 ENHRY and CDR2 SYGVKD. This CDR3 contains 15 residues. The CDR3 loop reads CAISLKSRVAYEQYF. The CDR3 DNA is TGTGCCATCAGCCTTAAAAGCAGGGTCGCCTACGAGCAGTACTTC.

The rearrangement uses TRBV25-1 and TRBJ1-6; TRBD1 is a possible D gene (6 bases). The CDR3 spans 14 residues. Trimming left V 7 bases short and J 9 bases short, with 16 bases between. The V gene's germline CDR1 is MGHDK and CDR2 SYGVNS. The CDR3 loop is CASTSGTIASPLHF. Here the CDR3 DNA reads TGTGCCAGCACCTCCGGGACAATAGCTTCACCCCTCCACTTT.

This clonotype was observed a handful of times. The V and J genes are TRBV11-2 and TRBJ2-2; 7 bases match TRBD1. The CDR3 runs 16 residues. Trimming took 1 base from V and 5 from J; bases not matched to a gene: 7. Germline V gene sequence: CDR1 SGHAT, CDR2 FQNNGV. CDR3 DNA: TGTGCCAGCAGCTTAGTGGCCGGGACAGTGACCGGGGAGCTGTTTTTT. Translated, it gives CASSLVAGTVTGELFF.

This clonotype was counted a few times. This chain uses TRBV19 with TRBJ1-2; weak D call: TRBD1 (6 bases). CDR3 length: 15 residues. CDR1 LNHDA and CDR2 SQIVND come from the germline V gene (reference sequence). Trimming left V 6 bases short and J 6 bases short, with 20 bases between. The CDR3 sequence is CASSVRSRRGDGYTF. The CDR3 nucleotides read TGTGCCAGTAGCGTTCGGTCCAGGAGGGGGGATGGCTACACCTTC.

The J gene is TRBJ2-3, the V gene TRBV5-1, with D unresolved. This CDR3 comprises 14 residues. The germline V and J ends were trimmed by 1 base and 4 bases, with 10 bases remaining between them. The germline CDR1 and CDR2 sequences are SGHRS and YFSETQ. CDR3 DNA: TGCGCCAGCAGCTTGCTTACTTCGCCAGATACGCAGTATTTT. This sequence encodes CASSLLTSPDTQYF. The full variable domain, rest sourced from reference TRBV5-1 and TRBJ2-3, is KAGVTQTPRYLIKTRGQQVTLSCSPISGHRSVSWYQQTPGQGLQFLFEYFSETQRNKGNFPGRFSGRQFSNSRSEMNVSTLELGDSALYLCASSLLTSPDTQYFGPGTRLTVL.

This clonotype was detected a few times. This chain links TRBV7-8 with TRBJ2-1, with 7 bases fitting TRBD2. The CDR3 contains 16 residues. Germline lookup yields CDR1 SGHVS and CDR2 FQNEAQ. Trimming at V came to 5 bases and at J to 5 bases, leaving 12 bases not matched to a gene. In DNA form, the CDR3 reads TGTGCCAGCAGCCCCCGTCCGGGACTACCAGACAATGAGCAGTTCTTC. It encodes CASSPRPGLPDNEQFF.

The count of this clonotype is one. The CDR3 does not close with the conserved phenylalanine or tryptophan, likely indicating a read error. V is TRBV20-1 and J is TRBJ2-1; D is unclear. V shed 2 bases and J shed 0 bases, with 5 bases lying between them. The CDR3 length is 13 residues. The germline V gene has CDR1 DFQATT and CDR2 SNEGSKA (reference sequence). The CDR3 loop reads CSARRGSYNEQFL. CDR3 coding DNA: TGCAGTGCTAGAAGAGGCTCCTACAATGAGCAGTTCTTA.

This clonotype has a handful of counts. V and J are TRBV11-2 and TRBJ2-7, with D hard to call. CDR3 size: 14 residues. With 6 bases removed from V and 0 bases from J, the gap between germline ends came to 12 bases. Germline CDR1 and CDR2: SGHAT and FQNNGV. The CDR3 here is CASRSIRSSYEQYF. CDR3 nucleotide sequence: TGTGCCAGCAGATCGATCCGGAGCTCCTACGAGCAGTACTTC.

CDR3 amino acids: CASSTAAASYEQNV. The CDR3, as DNA: TGTGCCAGCAGTACCGCGGCGGCTTCCTACGAGCAGAACGTC. V is TRBV28 and J is TRBJ2-7; no reliable D call. CDR1 and CDR2 from the germline V gene are MDHEN and SYDVKM. The CDR3 totals 14 residues.

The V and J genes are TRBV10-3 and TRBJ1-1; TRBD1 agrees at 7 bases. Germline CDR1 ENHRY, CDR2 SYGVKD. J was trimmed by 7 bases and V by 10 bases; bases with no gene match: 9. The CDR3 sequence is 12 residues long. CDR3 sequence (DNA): TGTGCCACCTATTCGACAGGGAATGAAGCTTTCTTT. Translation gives CATYSTGNEAFF.

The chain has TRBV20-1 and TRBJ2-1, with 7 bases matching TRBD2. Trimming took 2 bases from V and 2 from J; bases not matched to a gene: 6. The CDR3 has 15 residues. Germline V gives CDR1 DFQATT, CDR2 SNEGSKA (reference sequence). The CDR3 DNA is TGCAGTGCTAGATCTTCCGGGACTACCTACAATGAGCAGTTCTTC. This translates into CSARSSGTTYNEQFF.